These 15 T cell receptor beta chains were all obtained from the same sample, sequenced in a study of shared clonotypes between healthy human individuals. Sequenced by immunoSEQ multiplex PCR; TCRdb stores in-frame clones only, minus some. The sample includes just over 2,000,000 clones, about 95% of them seen just once. Sequenced input: naive CD4+ T cells sorted from blood. Subset meaning: CD45RA+ positively selected. These receptors were obtained from a man younger than 30 in good health.

The sample holds one count of this clone. V usage is TRBV27 and J usage is TRBJ2-7; possible D gene TRBD1, 6 bases. Trimming removed 7 bases at V and 2 bases at J, with 9 bases between. Germline assignment: CDR1 MNHEY and CDR2 SMNVEV (reference sequence). The CDR3 consists of 12 residues. The DNA for the CDR3 is TGTGCCAGCAAGGACAGAGCCTACGAGCAGTACTTC. This encodes CASKDRAYEQYF.

As to this clone: A much larger clone lies a single base off, so this may be a read error. In the same sample, other DNA sequences code for this CDR3. The chain recombines TRBV7-2 with TRBJ2-7; D is unresolved. The CDR3 sequence is 13 residues long. Germline CDR1 and CDR2: SGHTA and FQGNSA. The DNA of the CDR3 is TGTGCCAGCAGCTCGAGTAATTGGTACGAACAGTACTTC. Translated, it gives CASSSSNWYEQYF.

This rearrangement joins TRBV18 to TRBJ2-5; possible D gene TRBD1, 6 bases. The V end was cut by 1 base, the J end by 0 bases, with 9 bases between. This CDR3 has 15 amino acids. CDR1 KGHSH and CDR2 LQKENI come from the germline V gene. This chain's CDR3 is CASSPQSGDQETQYF. The DNA for the CDR3 is TGTGCCAGCTCACCACAGTCAGGGGACCAAGAGACCCAGTACTTC. The whole variable domain, remainder taken from reference TRBV18 and TRBJ2-5, is NAGVMQNPRHLVRRRGQEARLRCSPMKGHSHVYWYRQLPEEGLKFMVYLQKENIIDESGMPKERFSAEFPKEGPSILRIQQVVRGDSAAYFCASSPQSGDQETQYFGPGTRLLVL.

Points on this clone: This same CDR3 is encoded by further DNA sequences in the sample. V is TRBV27 and J is TRBJ1-2; D might be TRBD1 (5 bases). V was clipped by 5 bases and J by 2 bases, with 9 bases between them. CDR1 is MNHEY and CDR2 is SMNVEV in the germline V gene (reference sequence). This CDR3 spans 13 amino acids. CDR3 DNA: TGTGCCAGCAGTGGTCAGGGAAACTATGGCTACACCTTC. Its protein is CASSGQGNYGYTF.

The chain is built from TRBV7-2 and TRBJ2-7; the D gene is possibly TRBD1 (5 bases). The V gene's germline CDR1 is SGHTA and CDR2 FQGNSA. Trimming took off 1 base at V and 3 bases at J, with 13 bases between the two ends. The CDR3 is made up of 15 amino acids. The CDR3 region is CASSLEAQVSYEQYF. CDR3 DNA sequence: TGTGCCAGCAGCTTAGAGGCACAGGTGAGCTACGAGCAGTACTTC. The full variable domain, completed using reference TRBV7-2 and TRBJ2-7, is GAGVSQSPSNKVTEKGKDVELRCDPISGHTALYWYRQSLGQGLEFLIYFQGNSAPDKSGLPSDRFSAERTGGSVSTLTIQRTQQEDSAVYLCASSLEAQVSYEQYFGPGTRLTVT.

V and J are TRBV6-6 and TRBJ2-1; D remains unclear. V was trimmed by 4 bases and J by 5 bases, leaving 9 bases between them. The CDR3 is made up of 13 amino acids. Germline V gene data show CDR1 as MNHNY and CDR2 as SVGAGI (reference sequence). The chain's CDR3 is CASSSNSNNEQFF. The CDR3 nucleotides read TGTGCCAGCAGTTCGAACTCAAACAATGAGCAGTTCTTC.

The CDR3 nucleotides are TGTGCCAGCAGCTTGGGGCCTGCAGGGGAAAAACTGTTTTTT. Translating it yields CASSLGPAGEKLFF. This chain links TRBV7-2 with TRBJ1-4; weak D call: TRBD1 (5 bases). The germline gives CDR1 SGHTA, CDR2 FQGNSA. Trimming stripped 3 bases from V and 8 bases from J, with 13 bases between. The CDR3 sequence is 14 residues long.

On this clone itself: The sample holds other DNA sequences that translate to the same CDR3. The chain carries TRBV10-3 and TRBJ2-1, with unresolved D. This CDR3 spans 13 amino acids. The germline V and J ends were trimmed by 1 base and 0 bases, with 1 base remaining between them. Germline-derived CDR1 and CDR2 are ENHRY and SYGVKD. The CDR3, as DNA: TGTGCCATCAGTGAGTACTCCTACAATGAGCAGTTCTTC. It is translated as CAISEYSYNEQFF.

The chain has TRBV7-2 and TRBJ2-3; tentatively, D is TRBD2 (6 bases). CDR3 length equals 16 residues. The V and J ends lost 1 base and 0 bases respectively, with 11 bases between them. The germline CDR1 and CDR2 sequences are SGHTA and FQGNSA. CDR3: CASSLGAGLSTDTQYF. In nucleotides, the CDR3 is TGTGCCAGCAGCTTAGGGGCGGGGCTGAGCACAGATACGCAGTATTTT.

The chain couples TRBV6-1 to TRBJ2-7; no reliable D call. V was trimmed by 2 bases and J by 0 bases, leaving 11 bases between them. The germline CDR1 and CDR2 sequences are MNHNS and SASEGT. There are 15 residues in the CDR3. Here the CDR3 DNA reads TGTGCCAGCAGTGAAAGCCGTACGGTCTCCTACGAGCAGTACTTC. Translated, it gives CASSESRTVSYEQYF.

The genes are TRBV19 and TRBJ1-6; possible D gene TRBD1, 6 bases. Trimming pared 10 bases from V and 7 bases from J, leaving 14 bases between. Germline CDR1 and CDR2: LNHDA and SQIVND (reference sequence). This CDR3 is 13 amino acids long. The CDR3 bases are TGTGCCACCGGGGACATTAGCAATTCACCCCTCCACTTT. Its translation is CATGDISNSPLHF.

This clone was seen only a few times. The chain's CDR3 is CASSPAPNSPLHF. The CDR3 nucleotides read TGTGCCAGCAGCCCCGCCCCAAATTCACCCCTCCACTTT. The rearrangement uses TRBV2 and TRBJ1-6, with unresolved D. Germline V lookup: CDR1 SNHLY, CDR2 FYNNEI. Deletions cut 6 bases from V and 7 bases from J, with 10 bases between. The CDR3 has 13 residues.

V is TRBV6-1 and J is TRBJ2-1; 11 nucleotides agree with TRBD2. Germline lookup yields CDR1 MNHNS and CDR2 SASEGT. This CDR3 region has 16 residues. The J segment lost 4 bases and the V segment lost 2 bases, leaving 4 bases of the junction unmatched. The CDR3 region has the DNA TGTGCCAGCAGTGAATTAGCGGGGGGGCCTTACAATGAGCAGTTCTTC. Protein product: CASSELAGGPYNEQFF.

With regard to this clone: The sample has other DNA sequences that encode this CDR3 too. The genes are TRBV5-1 and TRBJ1-1, with TRBD1 matching 7 bases. Trimming at V came to 4 bases and at J to 2 bases, leaving 5 bases not matched to a gene. The length of the CDR3 is 14 residues. In germline, CDR1 is SGHRS, CDR2 YFSETQ. CDR3 DNA: TGCGCCAGCAGCGTGGGACAGCTTAACACTGAAGCTTTCTTT. Its translation: CASSVGQLNTEAFF.

The rearrangement uses TRBV5-1 and TRBJ2-7; 10 positions agree with TRBD2. Germline lookup yields CDR1 SGHRS and CDR2 YFSETQ. J was trimmed by 4 bases and V by 5 bases; bases with no gene match: 18. The length of the CDR3 is 18 residues. In nucleotides, the CDR3 is TGCGCCAGCAGACCGGAGGCTCAACTAGCGGGGATAAAGTACGAGCAGTACTTC. Encoded protein: CASRPEAQLAGIKYEQYF.